This T cell receptor beta chain was captured in a study of T cells in localized non-small cell lung cancer. Concerning this clone: What it binds is not known.

Germline V gene data show CDR1 as MNHNS and CDR2 as SASEGT. Trimming stripped 4 bases from V and 0 bases from J, with 13 bases between. The CDR3 runs 17 residues. Whole-study results and caveats: Researchers found a median 57 of the top 100 tumor clones in adjacent lung. Multi-region tumor sequencing was not done, so intratumor heterogeneity could not be excluded. A denser population of T cells in blood accompanied longer overall survival. There was higher T cell clonality in uninvolved adjacent lung than in tumor, and it was highest there.

Profiling relied on immunoSEQ multiplex PCR, and the TCRdb table lists in-frame clones only, not all of them. The sample lists approximately 28,000 clones, 80% to 95% occurring once. The gene calls are TRBV6-1 and TRBJ1-6; no firm D call. This clonotype was sampled from a female donor over 55 with stage I lung adenocarcinoma. The starting material was peripheral blood, obtained before any cancer treatment. CDR3 nucleotides: TGTGCCAGCAGTGGGCCGGGCTCTAGCTCCTATAATTCACCCCTCCACTTT. Residues: CASSGPGSSSYNSPLHF.